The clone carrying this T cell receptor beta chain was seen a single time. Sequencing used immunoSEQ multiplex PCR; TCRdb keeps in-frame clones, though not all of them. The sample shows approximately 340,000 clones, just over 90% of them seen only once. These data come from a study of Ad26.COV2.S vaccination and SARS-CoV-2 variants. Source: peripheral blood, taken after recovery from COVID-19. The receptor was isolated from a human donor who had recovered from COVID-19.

The CDR3 nucleotides read TGTGCCAGCAGTGCCGCGGCAGGGAGGGCCTACGAGCAGTACTTC. It specifies CASSAAAGRAYEQYF. The gene calls are TRBV6-2 or TRBV6-3 and TRBJ2-7; 7 bases match TRBD2. The CDR3 is 15 amino acids. Unmatched junction bases numbered 9, after V lost 5 bases and J lost 2 bases. Germline CDR1 reads MNHEY; CDR2 reads SVGEGT.